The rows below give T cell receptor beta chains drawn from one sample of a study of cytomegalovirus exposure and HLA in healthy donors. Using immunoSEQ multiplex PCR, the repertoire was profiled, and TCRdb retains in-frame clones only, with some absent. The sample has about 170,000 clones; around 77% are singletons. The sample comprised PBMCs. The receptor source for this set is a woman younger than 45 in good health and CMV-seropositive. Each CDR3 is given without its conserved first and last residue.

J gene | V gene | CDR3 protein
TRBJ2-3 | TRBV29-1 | SVRLAGRTDTQY
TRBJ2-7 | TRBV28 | ASSERTGRSYEQY
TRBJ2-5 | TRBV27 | ASSFRRRETQY
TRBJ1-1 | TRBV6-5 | ASSSTGGTEAF
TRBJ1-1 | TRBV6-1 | ASSPPGNTEAF
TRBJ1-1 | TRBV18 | ASSTYGTEAF
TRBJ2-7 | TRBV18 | ASSPMGQNSYEQY
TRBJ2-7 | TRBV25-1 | ASSLYEQY
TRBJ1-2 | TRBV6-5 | ASSYRVGRGDGYT
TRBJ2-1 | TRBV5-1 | ASSLDVQPNEQF
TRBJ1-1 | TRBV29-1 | SVIGPDTEAF
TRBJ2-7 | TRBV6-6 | ASSSGSYEQY
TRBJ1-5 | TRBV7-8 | ASSLDTRLNQPQH
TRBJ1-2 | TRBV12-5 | ASGTYRGGYT
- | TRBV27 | ASSFTSGISEQY
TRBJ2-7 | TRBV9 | ASSINSGSSYEQY
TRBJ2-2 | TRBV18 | ASSSRTGIRGTGELF
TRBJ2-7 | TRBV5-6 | ASSPGGDEQY
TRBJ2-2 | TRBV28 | ASSPVWDRPVLESGELF
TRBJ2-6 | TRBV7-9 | SSSLDGSHSGGANVLT
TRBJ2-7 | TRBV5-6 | ASSPGHLVAYEQY
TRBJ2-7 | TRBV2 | ASSELGQGNSEQY
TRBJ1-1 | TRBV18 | ASSPQVTTGRRAF
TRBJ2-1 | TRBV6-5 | ASSYSDRGTNEQF